This is a list of T cell receptor beta chains from one sample in a study of post-analysis software for immune sequencing data. TCRdb re-called the PCR reads through MiXCR, storing one row per CDR3 protein. The sample lists about 430,000 distinct CDR3 sequences; approximately 38% were seen once. Sequencing was done on a sample of blood. The source is a girl between 2 and 10 years old with multiple sclerosis. The CDR3 runs from the conserved cysteine through the conserved F or W.

j_call | v_call | cdr3_aa
TRBJ2-3 | TRBV12-3/TRBV12-4 | CASSLVSADAQYF
TRBJ1-5 | TRBV3-1 | CASSYSGAGGQPQHF
TRBJ2-5 | TRBV5-8 | CASLGFGTETQYF
TRBJ2-1 | TRBV29-1 | CSVGTLPYNEQFF
TRBJ2-3 | TRBV18 | CASSPRGSATDTQYF
TRBJ1-2 | TRBV7-9 | CASSLWDRGNGYTF
TRBJ2-3 | TRBV7-9 | CASSARQGLDTQYF
TRBJ2-1 | TRBV5-6 | CASSFDQGGSSYNEQFF
TRBJ1-2 | TRBV28 | CASSRTGLGYTF
TRBJ2-1 | TRBV20-1 | CSASKGGGQFF
TRBJ2-7 | TRBV5-6 | CASRWNSGTDYEQYF
TRBJ2-3 | TRBV20-1 | CSGIGGDTQYF
TRBJ2-4 | TRBV20-1 | CSSLPLAKNIQYF
TRBJ2-7 | TRBV7-2 | CASSPTGGASYEQYF
TRBJ2-5 | TRBV7-2 | CASRPDPQETQYF
TRBJ2-6 | TRBV13 | CARSYLANVLTF
TRBJ1-1 | TRBV4-1 | CASSQFTSGQVNTEAFF
TRBJ2-4 | TRBV28 | CASSLSDRENIQYF
TRBJ2-7 | TRBV10-1 | CASSLTGVDEQYF
TRBJ2-7 | TRBV10-3 | CAISESCRILFTYEQYF
TRBJ2-7 | TRBV7-2 | CASSTRTDYEQYF
TRBJ2-1 | TRBV11-2 | CASSAQTGGLYNEQFF
TRBJ1-5 | TRBV12-3/TRBV12-4 | CASRPRTDQPQHF
NA | TRBV28 | CASSYSSSSGGDEQYF
TRBJ2-4 | TRBV9 | CASSVGDGGRPMKYF
NA | TRBV29-1 | CSVRKDYINYEQYF
TRBJ1-6 | TRBV5-1 | CASSPFETGGSSPLHF
TRBJ2-1 | TRBV5-6 | CASSKGTVFNYNEQFF
TRBJ2-7 | TRBV10-3 | CASPRVASGRYEQYF
TRBJ2-5 | TRBV5-1 | CASSRGTSGQPQYF
TRBJ2-7 | TRBV6-5 | CASRLGTSGGSYEQYF
TRBJ1-6 | TRBV13 | CASSQRATGKIYSPLHF
TRBJ2-7 | TRBV24-1 | CATGPGQSYEQYF
TRBJ1-4 | TRBV7-9 | CASSVGAMSQGVEKLFF
TRBJ2-1 | TRBV9 | CASSVQYTSGRAFGSYNEQFF
TRBJ1-2 | TRBV6-2/TRBV6-3 | CASSSRLNYGYTF
TRBJ2-4 | TRBV11-2 | CASSLGAVPLAGGIVAKNIQYF
TRBJ1-6 | TRBV20-1 | CSAWTGSYNSPLHF
TRBJ2-5 | TRBV29-1 | CSVKGLAGLRETQYF
TRBJ1-4 | TRBV27 | CASSLQGFGEKLFF
TRBJ2-7 | TRBV12-5 | CASGLVKGAAYEQYF
TRBJ2-3 | TRBV28 | CAAQTRRQGTDTQYF
TRBJ2-1 | TRBV9 | CASSPGRNSGNEQFF
TRBJ2-7 | TRBV27 | CASSPLAGVTSYEQYF
TRBJ2-1 | TRBV5-1 | CASSLGSERYNEQFF
TRBJ1-4 | TRBV15 | CATSGGRVTNEKLFF
TRBJ2-1 | TRBV9 | CASSVGDRPNEQFF
NA | TRBV29-1 | CSFPRPGIRYNEQYF
TRBJ2-1 | TRBV27 | CASSSPTGTAGEQFF
TRBJ1-5 | TRBV12-3/TRBV12-4 | CASSFLGAGQPQHF
TRBJ2-4 | TRBV25-1 | CASSRQGENIQYF
TRBJ1-2 | TRBV27 | CASSPRTGGADYGYTF